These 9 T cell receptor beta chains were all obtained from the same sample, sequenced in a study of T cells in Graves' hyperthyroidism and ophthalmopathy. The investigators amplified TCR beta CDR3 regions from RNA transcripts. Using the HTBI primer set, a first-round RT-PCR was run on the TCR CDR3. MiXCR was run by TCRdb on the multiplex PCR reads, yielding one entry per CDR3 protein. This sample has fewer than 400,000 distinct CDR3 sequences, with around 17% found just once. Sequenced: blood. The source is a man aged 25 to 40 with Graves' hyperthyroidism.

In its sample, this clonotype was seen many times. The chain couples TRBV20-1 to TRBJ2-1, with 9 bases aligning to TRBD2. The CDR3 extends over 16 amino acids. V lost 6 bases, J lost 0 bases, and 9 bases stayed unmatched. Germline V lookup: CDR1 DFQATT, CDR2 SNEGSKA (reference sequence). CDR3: CSAPTLAGASYNEQFF. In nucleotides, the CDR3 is TGCAGTGCCCCTACCTTAGCGGGAGCCTCCTACAATGAGCAGTTCTTC.

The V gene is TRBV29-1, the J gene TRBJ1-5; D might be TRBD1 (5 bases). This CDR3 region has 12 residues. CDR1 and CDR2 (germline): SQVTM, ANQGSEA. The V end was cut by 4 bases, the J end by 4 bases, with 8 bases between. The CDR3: CSVGDANQPQHF. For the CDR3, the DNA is TGCAGCGTTGGGGACGCAAATCAGCCCCAGCATTTT.

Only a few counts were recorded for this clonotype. CDR3: CASSGGSGREAFF. The CDR3 bases are TGTGCCAGCAGTGGAGGCAGCGGGCGCGAAGCTTTCTTT. The chain uses TRBV25-1 and TRBJ1-1, with D hard to call. The V and J ends lost 4 bases and 8 bases respectively, with 14 bases between them. This CDR3 has 13 amino acids. Per the germline V gene, CDR1 is MGHDK and CDR2 is SYGVNS.

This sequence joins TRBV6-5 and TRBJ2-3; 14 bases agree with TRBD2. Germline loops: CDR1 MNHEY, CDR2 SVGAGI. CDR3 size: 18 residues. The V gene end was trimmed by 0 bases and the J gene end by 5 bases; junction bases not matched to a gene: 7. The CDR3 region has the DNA TGTGCCAGCAGTTACTCGACCGGGACTAGCGGGAGAAGAGATACGCAGTATTTT. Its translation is CASSYSTGTSGRRDTQYF.

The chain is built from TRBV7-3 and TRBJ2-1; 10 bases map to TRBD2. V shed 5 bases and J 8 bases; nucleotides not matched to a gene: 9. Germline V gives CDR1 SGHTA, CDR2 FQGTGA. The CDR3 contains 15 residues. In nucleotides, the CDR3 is TGTGCCAGCAGCCCCATAGCGGGAGGAGGCGATGAGCAGTTCTTC. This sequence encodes CASSPIAGGGDEQFF.

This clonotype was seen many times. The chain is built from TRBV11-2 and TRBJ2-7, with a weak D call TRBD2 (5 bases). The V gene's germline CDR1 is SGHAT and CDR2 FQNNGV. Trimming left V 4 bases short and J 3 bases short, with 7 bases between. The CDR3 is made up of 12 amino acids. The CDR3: CASSSGDYEQYF. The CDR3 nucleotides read TGTGCCAGCAGCTCCGGGGACTACGAGCAGTACTTC.

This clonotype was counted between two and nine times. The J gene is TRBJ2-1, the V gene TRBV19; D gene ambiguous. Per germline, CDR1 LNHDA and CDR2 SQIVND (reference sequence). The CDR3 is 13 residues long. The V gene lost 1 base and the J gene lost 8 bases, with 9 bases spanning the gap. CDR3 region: CASSIVGLDEQFF. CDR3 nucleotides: TGTGCCAGTAGTATAGTAGGGTTGGATGAGCAGTTCTTC. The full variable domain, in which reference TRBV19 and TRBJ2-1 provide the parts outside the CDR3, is DGGITQSPKYLFRKEGQNVTLSCEQNLNHDAMYWYRQDPGQGLRLIYYSQIVNDFQKGDIAEGYSVSREKKESFPLTVTSAQKNPTAFYLCASSIVGLDEQFFGPGTRLTVL.

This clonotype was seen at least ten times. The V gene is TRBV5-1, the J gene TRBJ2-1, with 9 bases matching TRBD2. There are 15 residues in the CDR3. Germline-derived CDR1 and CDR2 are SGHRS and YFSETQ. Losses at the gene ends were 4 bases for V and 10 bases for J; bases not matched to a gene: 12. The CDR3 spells CASSPGTSRDEEQFF. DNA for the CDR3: TGCGCCAGCAGCCCCGGGACTAGCCGAGATGAAGAGCAGTTCTTC.

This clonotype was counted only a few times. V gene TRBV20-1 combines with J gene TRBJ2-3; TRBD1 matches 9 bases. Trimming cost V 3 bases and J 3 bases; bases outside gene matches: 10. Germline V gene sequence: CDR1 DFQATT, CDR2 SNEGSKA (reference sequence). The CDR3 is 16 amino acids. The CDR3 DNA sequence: TGCAGTGCTAGGATTGGGCCGGGACAGGGAACAGATACGCAGTATTTT. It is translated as CSARIGPGQGTDTQYF.